Each of the 9 T cell receptor beta chains below was sequenced from the same sample in a study of response to subunit inactivated influenza vaccine. MiXCR, applied by TCRdb to the RT-PCR reads, yields one record per CDR3 protein. The table lists hundreds of thousands of distinct CDR3 sequences, around 8% of them singletons. The source was PBMCs from blood, collected roughly 24 months after vaccination. Source of these receptors: a man between 50 and 75 years old who received an inactivated influenza vaccine.

In this sample, this clonotype turned up many times. The chain carries TRBV4-3 and TRBJ1-3, with unresolved D. Germline loops: CDR1 LGHNA, CDR2 YSLEER. V lost 0 bases, J lost 8 bases, and 8 bases lay in between. The CDR3 is 13 amino acids. The CDR3 DNA follows: TGCGCCAGCAGCCAAGATTGGGGATACACCATATATTTT. Amino acids: CASSQDWGYTIYF.

This chain uses TRBV5-1 with TRBJ2-1; 8 nucleotides line up with TRBD1. The CDR3 loop spans 15 amino acids. V shed 4 bases and J 4 bases; nucleotides not matched to a gene: 7. CDR1 and CDR2 (germline): SGHRS, YFSETQ. The CDR3 nucleotides read TGCGCCAGCAGCCTGGACAGGGTGGGTTACAATGAGCAGTTCTTC. Protein product: CASSLDRVGYNEQFF.

This clonotype was seen many times. The CDR3 DNA sequence: TGTGCCAGCAGAACCCTGAGTGGGGGAAACACCATATATTTT. Protein product: CASRTLSGGNTIYF. The chain is built from TRBV27 and TRBJ1-3, with no clear D. The CDR3 has 14 amino acids. Trimming took off 6 bases at V and 4 bases at J, with 13 bases between the two ends. The germline V gene encodes CDR1 MNHEY and CDR2 SMNVEV (reference sequence).

In this sample, this clonotype turned up a few times. V and J are TRBV7-9 and TRBJ2-1; either TRBD1 or TRBD2 may fit D (6 bases each). The length of the CDR3 is 14 residues. Trimming removed 3 bases at V and 6 bases at J, with 12 bases between. The germline V gene encodes CDR1 SEHNR and CDR2 FQNEAQ (reference sequence). CDR3 coding DNA: TGTGCCAGCAGCTTCGATGGGGGGCGCAATGAGCAGTTCTTC. This sequence encodes CASSFDGGRNEQFF.

This clonotype was seen at least ten times. The chain couples TRBV11-1 to TRBJ2-2; 9 bases agree with TRBD1. V lost 5 bases to trimming and J lost 5 bases; unmatched junction nucleotides: 18. The CDR3 is made up of 19 amino acids. Germline CDR1 SGHAT, CDR2 FQDESV (reference sequence). CDR3 sequence: CASSQPSRAPGTGTGELFF. CDR3 nucleotide sequence: TGTGCCAGCAGCCAACCCTCGAGAGCTCCCGGGACAGGGACCGGGGAGCTGTTTTTT.

This clonotype was recorded a few times. This chain links TRBV5-5 with TRBJ2-1; no clear D. Deletions cut 3 bases from V and 1 base from J, with 8 bases between. The CDR3 is made up of 14 amino acids. Germline V lookup: CDR1 SGHKS, CDR2 YYEKEE (reference sequence). The CDR3 loop reads CASSWTESYNEQFF. As DNA, the CDR3 is TGTGCCAGCAGCTGGACCGAATCCTACAATGAGCAGTTCTTC. The variable domain in full, with the rest retrieved from reference TRBV5-5 and TRBJ2-1, is DAGVTQSPTHLIKTRGQQVTLRCSPISGHKSVSWYQQVLGQGPQFIFQYYEKEERGRGNFPDRFSARQFPNYSSELNVNALLLGDSALYLCASSWTESYNEQFFGPGTRLTVL.

This rearrangement joins TRBV29-1 to TRBJ2-3, with 10 bases fitting TRBD1. The CDR3 sequence is 14 residues long. From germline, CDR1 is SQVTM and CDR2 ANQGSEA. V trimming: 3 bases; J trimming: 4 bases; junction bases outside the gene matches: 4. The DNA for the CDR3 is TGCAGCGTTGAGGGACAGGGGCCGTCAGATACGCAGTATTTT. This translates into CSVEGQGPSDTQYF.

The chain has TRBV12-3 or TRBV12-4 and TRBJ2-4; 7 bases agree with TRBD2. This CDR3 region has 17 residues. J lost 0 bases, V lost 2 bases, and 7 bases had no gene match. The CDR3 sequence is CASSLFGGSIAKNIQYF. The CDR3 DNA is TGTGCCAGCAGTTTATTCGGGGGGTCGATAGCCAAAAACATTCAGTACTTC.

The chain recombines TRBV6-5 with TRBJ1-2; D is perhaps TRBD1 (5 bases). The CDR3 has 13 residues. Germline V lookup: CDR1 MNHEY, CDR2 SVGAGI. V gave up 1 base and J gave up 6 bases, with 9 bases separating them. The CDR3 sequence is CASSYWGAHGYTF. Written as DNA, the CDR3 is TGTGCCAGCAGTTACTGGGGCGCGCATGGCTACACCTTC.